The subject of this entry is one T cell receptor (beta chain). These data are taken from a study of T cell changes during pregnancy in multiple sclerosis. Sequencing was performed with immunoSEQ multiplex PCR; in TCRdb, only in-frame clones are kept and a portion is missing. The data contain tens of thousands of clones, over 75% of them singletons. This sequence was found in a female donor in good health, enrolled as a control in a pregnancy study. The material was peripheral blood, obtained in the first trimester of pregnancy.

The DNA for the CDR3 is TGTGCCAGCAGCTCGACAGGGAGTGAGCAGTTCTTC. Translation: CASSSTGSEQFF. The chain recombines TRBV11-3 with TRBJ2-1, with 7 positions matching TRBD1. The CDR3 contains 12 residues. Germline assignment: CDR1 SGHNT and CDR2 YENEEA. J was trimmed by 9 bases and V by 4 bases; bases with no gene match: 3.